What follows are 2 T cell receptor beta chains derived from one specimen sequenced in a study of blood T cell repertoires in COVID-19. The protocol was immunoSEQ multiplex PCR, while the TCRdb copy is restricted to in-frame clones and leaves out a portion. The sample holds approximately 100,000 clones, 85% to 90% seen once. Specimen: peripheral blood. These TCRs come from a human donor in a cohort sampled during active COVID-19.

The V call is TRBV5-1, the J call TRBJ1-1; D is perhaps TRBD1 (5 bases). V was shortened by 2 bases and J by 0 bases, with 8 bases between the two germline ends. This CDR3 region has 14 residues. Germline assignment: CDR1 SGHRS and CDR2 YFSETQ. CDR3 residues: CASSFYRMNTEAFF. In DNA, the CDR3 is TGCGCCAGCAGCTTCTACAGGATGAACACTGAAGCTTTCTTT.

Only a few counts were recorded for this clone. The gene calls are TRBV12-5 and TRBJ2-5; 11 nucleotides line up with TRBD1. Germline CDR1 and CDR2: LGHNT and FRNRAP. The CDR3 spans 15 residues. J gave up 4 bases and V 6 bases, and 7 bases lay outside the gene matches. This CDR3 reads CASGPGQGAGETQYF. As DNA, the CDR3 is TGTGCTAGTGGACCTGGACAGGGGGCAGGAGAGACCCAGTACTTC. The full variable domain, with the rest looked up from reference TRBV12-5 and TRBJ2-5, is DARVTQTPRHKVTEMGQEVTMRCQPILGHNTVFWYRQTMMQGLELLAYFRNRAPLDDSGMPKDRFSAEMPDATLATLKIQPSEPRDSAVYFCASGPGQGAGETQYFGPGTRLLVL.